Sequencing of this T cell receptor beta chain was carried out in a study of cytomegalovirus exposure and HLA in healthy donors (dated 2017 in TCRdb). Regarding the complete study: An earlier analysis of approximately 590 of the donors reported 250 to 350 Gb of sequence data and 117 million unique TCR beta sequences from about 179 million T cells. Roughly 300 gigabases of sequencing data and tens of millions of unique TCR sequences made up an early release that covered nearly 650 HLA-typed donors. Among the approximately 420 genotyped donors, approximately 81% belonged to the genetic ancestry cluster associated with self-reported Caucasian donors. The study was designed to test whether signatures of past pathogen exposure could be identified by cataloging public T cell receptors. Using immunosequencing, the study profiled T cell repertoires from 500 to 800 subjects and related those repertoires to cytomegalovirus serostatus. A separate validation cohort of roughly 110 different subjects was used in addition to the roughly 640-subject first cohort. High-throughput TCR immunosequencing, statistical association of individual TCRs with disease status, and machine learning were combined to predict cytomegalovirus infection status. To study patterns of TCR occurrence, a later analysis re-analyzed previously published TCR beta repertoires from 500 to 850 donors and added high-resolution HLA genotyping. Rather than drawing on any new phenotypic data, the later analysis identified candidate immune exposures from TCR beta sequences and the way those sequences occurred across donors. In an earlier analysis of over 550 of the donors, high-throughput TCR beta sequencing was used to judge whether each TCR beta V gene segment behaved as functional or pseudogenic. Donor age, sex, ethnicity and CMV serostatus were compiled alongside the repertoire data. A later genetic analysis took genome-wide SNP genotypes for about 65% of the 666 donors and used that subset as a discovery cohort. Every discovery cohort repertoire had been produced on one sequencing platform. HLA typing covered class I and class II loci at four-digit resolution. The number of donors typed differed by locus, with roughly 620-630 for A, B, C, DRB1 and DQB1, around 500 for DQA1, about 610 for DPA1, and around 450 for DPB1. Because of strong linkage in the cohort, a few DR-DQ haplotypes were treated as single units for association and clustering. Among about 390 genotyped donors of the cohort, an average of approximately 250,000 unique TCR beta nucleotide sequences were sequenced per donor, approximately 20% of them non-productive. The investigation overall reported the following: Because the 87-base-pair reads could not distinguish some IMGT-functional V segments, including TRBV6-2 and TRBV6-3, those segments were excluded. A cluster of highly shared sequence variants was judged likely to be a technical artifact of the sequencing pipeline. For the cohort, immune exposure information was limited to CMV serostatus. Across donors, most TCR sequences were observed very rarely, whereas some public TCRs were present in many individuals. In the study, some 160 TCR beta chains were listed as associated with cytomegalovirus. In a later analysis, TCR association rates were found to vary across HLA loci, with the most associated TCRs seen for DRB1 alleles and the fewest for HLA-C alleles. Assigning TCR associations to individual alleles was difficult when HLA alleles, especially DR and DQ, strongly co-occurred. The cohort was sequenced for TCR beta chains only, and without alpha or paired-chain data the features that could be detected were limited. A further reported finding was that TCR beta sequences accurately predicted the HLA-A and HLA-B alleles for most subjects in the first cohort. The classifier was reported to diagnose cytomegalovirus status with high specificity and sensitivity in both the original and validation cohorts. In a later analysis, HLA-associated TCR beta chains showed more clonal expansion and lower generation probabilities than non-associated chains that were equally common. A later genetic analysis reported fewer N-insertions in productive TCRs among donors in an Asian-associated ancestry cluster than the roughly 700-donor mean. Correlated functional status among segregating V segments might be attributable to linkage disequilibrium, but an unknown experimental factor could not be ruled out. An association between a missense DCLRE1C variant and V-gene and J-gene trimming of TCR beta chains was found in a later genetic analysis and replicated in an independent cohort. Because HLA typing was missing for some donors at each locus, association tests included only the typed subset. Several of the top co-occurrence clusters appeared to be linked to parvovirus B19, influenza, CMV and Epstein-Barr virus, according to a later analysis. A few of the identified cytomegalovirus-associated TCR beta chains were confirmed in vitro to be specific for cytomegalovirus antigens. The presence/absence analyses assumed that sequencing depth was roughly uniform across donors, and that assumption may not be true. In an earlier analysis of 587 of the donors, most TCR beta V segments appeared in productive rearrangements about 87% or about 30% of the time, broadly matching IMGT annotations. Most CMV-associated TCR beta chains appeared to be HLA-restricted in a later analysis, and the HLA associations seemed to be driven largely by CMV exposure. A later analysis associated 17,000 or so TCR beta sequences with specific HLA alleles at a false discovery rate of 0.05. The authors suggested that the approach could potentially be generalized to other disease states and immunological phenotypes. Because counts were too low, around 17 rarely observed V segments, including chromosome 9 orphons, were left out of the earlier analysis of 500 to 750 of the donors.

Libraries were made using the immunoSEQ multiplex PCR assay. For the multiplex PCR, a mixture combining 60 forward primers for TCR Vbeta segments and 13 reverse primers for TCR Jbeta segments was used. The CDR3 region of rearranged TCR beta genes was amplified from genomic DNA by a multiplex PCR assay. Amplified TCR beta libraries were sequenced as 87-base-pair reads on the Illumina HiSeq System. Turning to the authors' computational methods: Across the roughly 670 repertoires, a later analysis counted tens of millions of unique TCR beta chains, roughly 11 million of which were shared by at least two donors. Raw reads were error-corrected and collapsed into unique sequences with a nearest-neighbor algorithm that merged closely related sequences to remove PCR and sequencing errors. Alignment of CDR3 sequences to IMGT reference sequences was used to assign V, D and J gene segments. For a sequence to be retained, a match of at least six nucleotides was required to both a V gene segment and a J gene segment. A rearrangement counted as productive if the CDR3 had no stop codons and remained in frame with V and J, and every other rearrangement counted as non-productive. CDR3 was defined by IMGT convention, running from the second conserved V-encoded cysteine to the conserved J-encoded phenylalanine. The earlier analysis of some 550 of the donors excluded any sequence lacking an unambiguous match to a single V gene segment. In an earlier analysis of several hundred of the donors, a V segment was called functional when productive rearrangements were above 56.7%, and segregating when the standard deviation between donors exceeded 5%. To diagnose cytomegalovirus status from the catalog of TCR beta chain sequences, a statistical classification framework was built. V and J gene assignment, in a later analysis, came from comparing TCR nucleotide sequences with IMGT/GENE-DB human TR gene sequences. Using the TCRdist pipeline, a later analysis assigned CDR3 sequences along with most-parsimonious VDJ recombination scenarios. In a later analysis, each TCR beta chain was defined by its CDR3 amino acid sequence together with its V-gene family, and reads without a unique V-gene family were excluded. In a later analysis, fewer than 650 highly shared, low-generation-probability nucleotide sequences were removed to address suspected cross-contamination and a sequencing artifact. A later analysis calculated a clonal expansion index for each public chain from normalized within-repertoire ranks of inferred template counts. A later analysis computed generation probabilities with a VDJ recombination model fitted to out-of-frame rearrangements, and checked the results against IGoR. In a later analysis, hypergeometric tests were used to score TCR-TCR, TCR-HLA and TCR-CMV co-occurrence, with a repertoire-size bias correction applied to TCR pairs. To estimate false discovery rates, a later analysis permuted the HLA or CMV assignments 20 times. A later analysis grouped co-occurring TCRs with DBSCAN, adding TCRdist sequence similarity when clustering within HLA-allele-positive subsets. For co-occurrence clustering, repertoires with fewer than 30,000 or more than 120,000 public chains were excluded, along with 4 to 6 repertoires with anomalous nucleotide sharing. TCRdb mirrors the immuneACCESS table, restricted to in-frame sequences. Some clones are absent from its copies; in checked studies, under half trace to an unresolved V gene, and the reason for the others is unknown. The V and J calls and clone size are taken from that table; D and trimming were inferred from the DNA. This sample has tens of thousands of clones in its table, and roughly 79% of those were observed once. In total, the top ten clones hold roughly 0.63% of the sample.

The cohort comprised 666 healthy bone marrow donors. At the time of sampling, all cohort members were nominally healthy, though unrecorded immune exposures were likely present. The donor was CMV seronegative and belonged to the group of around 400 seronegative cohort members. A peripheral blood sample was collected from each donor, and TCR beta sequencing was performed on peripheral blood mononuclear cells. The Qiagen DNeasy Blood Extraction Kit was used to extract genomic DNA from the blood cell samples. As encoded in the germline V gene, CDR1 is SGHRS while CDR2 is YFSETQ. Ends trimmed: V by 4 bases, J by 7 bases; bases unmatched to a gene: 15. The CDR3 holds 17 amino acids from the cysteine to the phenylalanine. Left in the record is the CDR3 DNA by itself, 51 bases read in frame from the first base. As to this clone: Its target antigen remains unknown. No much larger clonotype is one base removed from it; base qualities were not supplied.

The sequence derives from a man aged 25-45 years in good health and CMV-seronegative. The specimen was PBMCs. The V gene is TRBV5-1 and the J gene is TRBJ1-4; TRBD1 fits 8 bases in the junction. The DNA sequence is as follows: TGCGCCAGCAGCCTGGGGGCAGGGGGCTTTAGTGTTGAAAAACTGTTTTTT. It encodes CASSLGAGGFSVEKLFF. With the rest looked up from the reference TRBV5-1 and TRBJ1-4 genes rather than sequenced, the full variable domain is KAGVTQTPRYLIKTRGQQVTLSCSPISGHRSVSWYQQTPGQGLQFLFEYFSETQRNKGNFPGRFSGRQFSNSRSEMNVSTLELGDSALYLCASSLGAGGFSVEKLFFGSGTQLSVL.